This TCR beta chain was documented in a study of T cell repertoires in cytomegalovirus infection. This clonotype was observed many times. TCRdb used MiXCR to reprocess the reads, holding one entry per CDR3 protein. Of approximately 500,000 distinct CDR3 sequences detected, about 11% appear once; the ten largest clones hold approximately 10%. This CDR3 region has 17 residues. V was cut by 5 bases and J by 0 bases, with 14 bases left in between. Per the germline V gene, CDR1 is SGHVS and CDR2 is FNYEAQ. The TCR originated in a human donor in good health (CMV status not recorded). Some clones in this sample may be carry-over from other donors' samples. Sequencing was carried out using PBMCs. The V and J genes are TRBV7-6 and TRBJ2-6, with D perhaps matching TRBD1 or TRBD2 (5 bases each). CDR3 nucleotide sequence: TGTGCCAGCAGCACCCGGGACCGAAGCTCTGGGGCCAACGTCCTGACTTTC. This gives the protein CASSTRDRSSGANVLTF.